The rows below give T cell receptor beta chains drawn from one sample of a study of shared clonotypes between healthy human individuals. TCRdb's copy holds only in-frame clones and misses some; the assay was immunoSEQ multiplex PCR. This sample has approximately 320,000 clones, with over 65% found just once. Sequences were obtained from memory CD4+ T cells sorted from blood. Receptor source: a man aged 25 to 45 in good health. CDR3s include the opening cysteine and the closing phenylalanine or tryptophan. D genes are given only for firm matches. The size of a clone is reported for some rows only, either as once, few or many, or as a class for expanded clones.

-	TRBV5-1	TRBD1	TRBJ2-5	CASSLAGGQGAETQYF	TGCGCCAGCAGCTTGGCCGGGGGACAGGGGGCTGAGACCCAGTACTTC
once	TRBV10-3	TRBD2	TRBJ2-1	CAISERLAGIPSSYNEQFF	TGTGCCATCAGTGAGCGGCTAGCGGGGATACCGAGCTCCTACAATGAGCAGTTCTTC
-	TRBV7-8	-	TRBJ2-5	CASSLAQLETQYF	TGTGCCAGCAGCTTAGCCCAGCTTGAGACCCAGTACTTC
-	TRBV2	-	TRBJ2-5	CASSRDSPSQETQYF	TGTGCCAGCTCGCGGGACTCACCGTCCCAAGAGACCCAGTACTTC
-	TRBV7-2	-	TRBJ2-7	CASSLYAGDSYEQYF	TGTGCCAGCAGCTTATACGCAGGGGACTCCTACGAGCAGTACTTC
few	TRBV18	TRBD1	TRBJ1-5	CASSPGTGSDQPQHF	TGTGCCAGCTCACCCGGGACAGGGAGTGATCAGCCCCAGCATTTT
once	TRBV6-5	-	TRBJ2-7	CASSSDQGTYEQYF	TGTGCCAGCAGTTCCGATCAGGGAACCTACGAGCAGTACTTC
-	TRBV9	-	TRBJ2-4	CASSVEGIRENIQYF	TGTGCCAGCAGCGTAGAGGGGATCAGGGAAAACATTCAGTACTTC
-	TRBV30	-	TRBJ2-7	CAWSVGGTSYEQYF	TGTGCCTGGAGTGTAGGCGGTACCTCCTACGAGCAGTACTTC
-	TRBV5-1	-	TRBJ2-1	CASQKQGANEQFF	TGCGCCAGTCAAAAGCAGGGAGCGAATGAGCAGTTCTTC
few	TRBV6-1	TRBD1	TRBJ2-1	CASSAQGYEQFF	TGTGCCAGCAGTGCACAGGGGTATGAGCAGTTCTTC
many	TRBV5-6	-	TRBJ2-3	CASSWATDTQYF	TGTGCCAGCAGCTGGGCCACAGATACGCAGTATTTT
-	TRBV27	TRBD2	TRBJ2-5	CASSFGRGDGTQYF	TGTGCCAGCAGTTTCGGACGGGGGGACGGGACCCAGTACTTC
-	TRBV25-1	TRBD1	TRBJ2-5	CASRLRTGQETQYF	TGTGCCAGCAGATTAAGGACAGGGCAAGAGACCCAGTACTTC
-	TRBV2	-	TRBJ2-3	CASKGPVPTQSTDTQYF	TGTGCCAGCAAAGGGCCAGTACCTACCCAGAGCACAGATACGCAGTATTTT
-	TRBV5-4	-	TRBJ2-7	CASSPGPSTLEQYF	TGTGCCAGCAGCCCCGGGCCCTCAACCCTCGAGCAGTACTTC
-	TRBV9	TRBD1	TRBJ1-3	CASSGQGGGNTIYF	TGTGCCAGCAGCGGACAGGGAGGTGGAAACACCATATATTTT
few	TRBV25-1	TRBD1	TRBJ2-1	CASSGQGAGSYNEQFF	TGTGCCAGCAGCGGACAGGGGGCTGGGTCCTACAATGAGCAGTTCTTC
-	TRBV10-3	-	TRBJ2-5	CAISESGATETQYF	TGTGCCATCAGTGAGTCCGGAGCCACAGAGACCCAGTACTTC
-	TRBV10-3	TRBD2	TRBJ2-2	CATRLAGDTGELFF	TGTGCCACCAGACTAGCGGGAGACACCGGGGAGCTGTTTTTT
-	TRBV10-3	-	TRBJ1-4	CAISESSTRGDGEKLFF	TGTGCCATCAGTGAGTCCTCTACTCGGGGAGACGGTGAAAAACTGTTTTTT
-	TRBV7-8	TRBD1	TRBJ1-2	CASSLRTGSYDYGYTF	TGTGCCAGCAGCTTACGGACAGGGAGCTACGACTATGGCTACACCTTC
-	TRBV9	-	TRBJ2-1	CASSVGVSGLYNEQFF	TGTGCCAGCAGCGTAGGAGTTAGCGGCCTATACAATGAGCAGTTCTTC
-	TRBV6-5	TRBD1	TRBJ2-7	CASSYGGTGKTYEQYF	TGTGCCAGCAGTTACGGTGGGACAGGGAAGACCTACGAGCAGTACTTC
many	TRBV5-4	-	TRBJ2-1	CASSLGGTTNNEQFF	TGTGCCAGCAGCTTGGGGGGTACTACGAACAATGAGCAGTTCTTC
-	TRBV6-1	TRBD1	TRBJ1-1	CASSLGTGGGAFF	TGTGCCAGTTCCCTAGGGACAGGGGGCGGAGCTTTCTTT
-	TRBV7-9	-	TRBJ2-3	CASSLQDTQYF	TGTGCCAGCAGCCTTCAAGATACGCAGTATTTT